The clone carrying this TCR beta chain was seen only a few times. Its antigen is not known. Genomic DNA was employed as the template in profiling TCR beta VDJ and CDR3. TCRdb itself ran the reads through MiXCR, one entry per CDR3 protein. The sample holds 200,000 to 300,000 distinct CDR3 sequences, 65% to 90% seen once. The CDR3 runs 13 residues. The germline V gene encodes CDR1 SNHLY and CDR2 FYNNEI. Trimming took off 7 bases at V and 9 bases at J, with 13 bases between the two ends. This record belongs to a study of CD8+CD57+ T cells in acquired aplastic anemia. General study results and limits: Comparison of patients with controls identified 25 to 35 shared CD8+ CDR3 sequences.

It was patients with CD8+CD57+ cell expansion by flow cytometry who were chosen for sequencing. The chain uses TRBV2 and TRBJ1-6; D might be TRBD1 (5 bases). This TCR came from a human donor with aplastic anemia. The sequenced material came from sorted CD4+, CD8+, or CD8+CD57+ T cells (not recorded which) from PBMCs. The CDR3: CASTGPTLSPLHF. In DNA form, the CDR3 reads TGTGCCAGCACAGGGCCCACCCTTTCACCCCTCCACTTT.